This is a list of T cell receptor beta chains from one sample in a study of PD-1 blockade in classical Hodgkin lymphoma. Assay used: immunoSEQ multiplex PCR; TCRdb lists only in-frame clones, some missing. The sample contains 5,000 to 7,000 clones, less than 80% of which appear only once. Specimen: CD4+ T cells from blood, collected at baseline. The receptor set was obtained from a human donor with classical Hodgkin lymphoma. Each CDR3 is given with its conserved first and last residue. Fields, in order: clone size, V gene, D gene, J gene, CDR3 DNA, CDR3 protein. The D gene is left open where the match is weak. Clone size is not always given. Where it is, it says once, few, many or a class for expanded clones.

NA	TRBV5-6	TRBD1	TRBJ2-2	TGTGCCAGCAGCTACACGACAGGGCGGGACACCGGGGAGCTGTTTTTT	CASSYTTGRDTGELFF
NA	TRBV6-5	NA	TRBJ2-7	TGTGCCAGCCGAGCCCGGACAGGACTATCCTACGAGCAGTACTTC	CASRARTGLSYEQYF
NA	TRBV19	TRBD2	TRBJ2-5	TGTGCCAGTAGTGCTCGGGGGGGAGAGACCCAGTACTTC	CASSARGGETQYF
few	TRBV19	NA	TRBJ1-2	TGTGCCAGTAGTAGGAGTGGCTATGGCTACACCTTC	CASSRSGYGYTF
NA	TRBV11-2	NA	TRBJ2-3	TGTGCCAGCAGCTCCTGGGCTAGCACAGATACGCAGTATTTT	CASSSWASTDTQYF
once	TRBV5-4	NA	TRBJ2-3	TGTGCCAGCGGAACTTTGCGGCGGACAGATACGCAGTATTTT	CASGTLRRTDTQYF
NA	TRBV6-1	NA	TRBJ1-5	TGTGCCAGCATCGCAACAGTTTTTCAGCCCCAGCATTTT	CASIATVFQPQHF
NA	TRBV4-1	TRBD2	TRBJ2-3	TGCGCCAGCAGCCAAGATGGGGGGGTGTTCAGGCAGTATTTT	CASSQDGGVFRQYF
few	TRBV6-1	NA	TRBJ1-2	TGTGCCAGCAGTGCCCCCCCAGGCGGGACCAACTTC	CASSAPPGGTNF
few	TRBV5-8	TRBD1	TRBJ1-4	TGTGCCAGCAGCTTCGGACAGGAGGGTAATGAAAAACTGTTTTTT	CASSFGQEGNEKLFF
NA	TRBV20-1	NA	TRBJ1-1	TGCAGTGCCGGGGCTAACACTGAAGCTTTCTTT	CSAGANTEAFF
NA	TRBV27	NA	TRBJ2-5	TGTGCCAGCAGTTCACCCACGGGTGGCGGAGAGACCCAGTACTTC	CASSSPTGGGETQYF
once	TRBV4-1	TRBD1	TRBJ2-7	TGCGCCAGCAGCCGGGACAGATCGACTACCGAGCAGTACTTC	CASSRDRSTTEQYF
NA	TRBV5-1	NA	TRBJ1-2	TGCGCCAGCAGCTTGGCTAAGGGGCCTCTCTCCGCAATACTATCTGGAGACACCTTC	CASSLAKGPLSAILSGDTF
few	TRBV19	NA	TRBJ1-2	TGTGCCAGTAGCAGAGCACGATTGACTGGCTACACCTTC	CASSRARLTGYTF
NA	TRBV11-3	NA	TRBJ1-1	TGTGCCAGCAGCTCTCATGGTGACACTGAAGCTTTCTTT	CASSSHGDTEAFF
NA	TRBV7-2	NA	TRBJ2-3	TGTGCCAGCAGCTTAGTGGGGGCCGGAGGGGGGAGCACAGATACGCAGTATTTT	CASSLVGAGGGSTDTQYF
NA	TRBV7-8	TRBD1	TRBJ1-4	TGTGCCAGCAGCCGGGACAGGGCGGAAAAACTGTTTTTT	CASSRDRAEKLFF
NA	TRBV9	NA	TRBJ2-7	TGTGCCAGCAGCTTAGGACCTCAGGACGAGCAGTACTTC	CASSLGPQDEQYF
few	TRBV5-4	NA	TRBJ1-2	TGTGCCAGCAGCTTGGGAGGGGCGGACTATGGCTACACCTTC	CASSLGGADYGYTF
NA	TRBV7-9	TRBD1	TRBJ1-2	TGTGCCAGCAGCCCGATGGGACAGGACTTTATCTATGGCTACACCTTC	CASSPMGQDFIYGYTF
NA	TRBV19	TRBD1	TRBJ1-2	TGTGCCAGTAGCAAGACAGGGGATGGCTACACCTTC	CASSKTGDGYTF
NA	TRBV7-9	TRBD2	TRBJ2-1	TGTGCCAGCAGCTTAGGCAGACTAGCGGGGGGCCACAATGAGCAGTTCTTC	CASSLGRLAGGHNEQFF
NA	TRBV5-6	NA	TRBJ2-5	TGTGCCAGCAAGACAGTGGGGCCATCGGGAGAGACCCAGTACTTC	CASKTVGPSGETQYF
NA	TRBV19	TRBD2	TRBJ2-5	TGTGCCAGTAGTACCCTACCTGGGGGGGAGGAGACCCAGTACTTC	CASSTLPGGEETQYF
NA	TRBV7-9	NA	TRBJ2-3	TGTGCCAGCAGCTTTAGTCGGGCCAGAACCCTAACAGATACGCAGTATTTT	CASSFSRARTLTDTQYF
few	TRBV7-9	NA	TRBJ2-3	TGTGCCAGCAGCTTGACAGATACGCAGTATTTT	CASSLTDTQYF
NA	TRBV4-3	NA	TRBJ2-3	TGCGCCAGCAGCCAACTTCGGGGGGCCCCCACAGATACGCAGTATTTT	CASSQLRGAPTDTQYF
NA	TRBV5-6	TRBD1	TRBJ2-5	TGTGCCAGCAGCTCTACAGGGGGCGCGGAGACCCAGTACTTC	CASSSTGGAETQYF
NA	TRBV9	TRBD2	TRBJ2-1	TGTGCCAGCAGCCCAGCTAGCGGGGGGGGGAATGAGCAGTTCTTC	CASSPASGGGNEQFF
NA	TRBV7-2	TRBD2	TRBJ2-5	TGTGCCAGCAGCCTAGCGGACCAAACCCAGTACTTC	CASSLADQTQYF
NA	TRBV9	NA	TRBJ2-6	TGTGCCAGCAGCGTAGGAATAAGACTCTCTGGGGCCAACGTCCTGACTTTC	CASSVGIRLSGANVLTF
few	TRBV4-3	TRBD1	TRBJ2-4	TGCGCCAGCAGCCAATTTACAGGGGGCACCAAAAACATTCAGTACTTC	CASSQFTGGTKNIQYF
NA	TRBV6-6	TRBD1	TRBJ1-1	TGTGCCAGCAGAGATCGGGACAGCTTTAACACTGAAGCTTTCTTT	CASRDRDSFNTEAFF
few	TRBV19	NA	TRBJ1-3	TGTGCCAGTAGCCACCTGGACAGATCTGGAAACACCATATATTTT	CASSHLDRSGNTIYF
NA	TRBV28	NA	TRBJ1-6	TGTGCCAGCAGTTCATTGTGGCAGGGCGGCTCCTATAATTCACCCCTCCACTTT	CASSSLWQGGSYNSPLHF
NA	TRBV2	TRBD1	TRBJ2-1	TGTGCCAGCAAGAAACAGGGGGCCGCCTACAATGAGCAGTTCTTC	CASKKQGAAYNEQFF
NA	TRBV6-5	NA	TRBJ1-1	TGTGCCAGCAGTTACCAGGCGTCAGTGAACACTGAAGCTTTCTTT	CASSYQASVNTEAFF
NA	TRBV4-3	TRBD1	TRBJ1-2	TGCGCCAGCAGCCAAGAACAGGGGAACTATGGCTACACCTTC	CASSQEQGNYGYTF
NA	TRBV7-2	NA	TRBJ2-7	TGTGCCAGCAGCTTGGGACTCCCAGCCGACGAGCAGTACTTC	CASSLGLPADEQYF
NA	TRBV5-1	NA	TRBJ2-7	TGCGCCAGCAGCTTGGTACCCCCCTACGAGCAGTACTTC	CASSLVPPYEQYF
NA	TRBV18	NA	TRBJ2-2	TGTGCCAGCTCCTACGGGCAAAGGGACACCGGGGAGCTGTTTTTT	CASSYGQRDTGELFF
NA	TRBV7-6	TRBD2	TRBJ2-1	TGTGCCAGCAGCCCGGGGACTAGCGGGTTCAATGAGCAGTTCTTC	CASSPGTSGFNEQFF
NA	TRBV11-2	NA	TRBJ1-2	TGTGCCAGCGGGGGCTCCAGGGTGTATGGCTACACCTTC	CASGGSRVYGYTF
NA	TRBV9	TRBD1	TRBJ2-3	TGTGCCAGCAGCGTAGGGGGACAGGCAACGCAGTATTTT	CASSVGGQATQYF
NA	TRBV7-2	NA	TRBJ2-5	TGTGCCAGCACCCCCGTCCACCAAGAGACCCAGTACTTC	CASTPVHQETQYF
NA	TRBV27	NA	TRBJ2-3	TGTGCCAGCAGTTTAAGCTCGACTGGCACAGATACGCAGTATTTT	CASSLSSTGTDTQYF
NA	TRBV10-1	NA	TRBJ1-1	TGCGCCAGCAGTGAGTCGAGTTGGAGGGGAGGCATGAACACTGAAGCTTTCTTT	CASSESSWRGGMNTEAFF
NA	TRBV6-4	NA	TRBJ1-1	TGTGCCAGCAGTGCCACAGGGAACACTGAAGCTTTCTTT	CASSATGNTEAFF
NA	TRBV5-4	TRBD2	TRBJ2-3	TGTGCCAGCAACATAGGAGGGCTAGCGGGCACAGATACGCAGTATTTT	CASNIGGLAGTDTQYF